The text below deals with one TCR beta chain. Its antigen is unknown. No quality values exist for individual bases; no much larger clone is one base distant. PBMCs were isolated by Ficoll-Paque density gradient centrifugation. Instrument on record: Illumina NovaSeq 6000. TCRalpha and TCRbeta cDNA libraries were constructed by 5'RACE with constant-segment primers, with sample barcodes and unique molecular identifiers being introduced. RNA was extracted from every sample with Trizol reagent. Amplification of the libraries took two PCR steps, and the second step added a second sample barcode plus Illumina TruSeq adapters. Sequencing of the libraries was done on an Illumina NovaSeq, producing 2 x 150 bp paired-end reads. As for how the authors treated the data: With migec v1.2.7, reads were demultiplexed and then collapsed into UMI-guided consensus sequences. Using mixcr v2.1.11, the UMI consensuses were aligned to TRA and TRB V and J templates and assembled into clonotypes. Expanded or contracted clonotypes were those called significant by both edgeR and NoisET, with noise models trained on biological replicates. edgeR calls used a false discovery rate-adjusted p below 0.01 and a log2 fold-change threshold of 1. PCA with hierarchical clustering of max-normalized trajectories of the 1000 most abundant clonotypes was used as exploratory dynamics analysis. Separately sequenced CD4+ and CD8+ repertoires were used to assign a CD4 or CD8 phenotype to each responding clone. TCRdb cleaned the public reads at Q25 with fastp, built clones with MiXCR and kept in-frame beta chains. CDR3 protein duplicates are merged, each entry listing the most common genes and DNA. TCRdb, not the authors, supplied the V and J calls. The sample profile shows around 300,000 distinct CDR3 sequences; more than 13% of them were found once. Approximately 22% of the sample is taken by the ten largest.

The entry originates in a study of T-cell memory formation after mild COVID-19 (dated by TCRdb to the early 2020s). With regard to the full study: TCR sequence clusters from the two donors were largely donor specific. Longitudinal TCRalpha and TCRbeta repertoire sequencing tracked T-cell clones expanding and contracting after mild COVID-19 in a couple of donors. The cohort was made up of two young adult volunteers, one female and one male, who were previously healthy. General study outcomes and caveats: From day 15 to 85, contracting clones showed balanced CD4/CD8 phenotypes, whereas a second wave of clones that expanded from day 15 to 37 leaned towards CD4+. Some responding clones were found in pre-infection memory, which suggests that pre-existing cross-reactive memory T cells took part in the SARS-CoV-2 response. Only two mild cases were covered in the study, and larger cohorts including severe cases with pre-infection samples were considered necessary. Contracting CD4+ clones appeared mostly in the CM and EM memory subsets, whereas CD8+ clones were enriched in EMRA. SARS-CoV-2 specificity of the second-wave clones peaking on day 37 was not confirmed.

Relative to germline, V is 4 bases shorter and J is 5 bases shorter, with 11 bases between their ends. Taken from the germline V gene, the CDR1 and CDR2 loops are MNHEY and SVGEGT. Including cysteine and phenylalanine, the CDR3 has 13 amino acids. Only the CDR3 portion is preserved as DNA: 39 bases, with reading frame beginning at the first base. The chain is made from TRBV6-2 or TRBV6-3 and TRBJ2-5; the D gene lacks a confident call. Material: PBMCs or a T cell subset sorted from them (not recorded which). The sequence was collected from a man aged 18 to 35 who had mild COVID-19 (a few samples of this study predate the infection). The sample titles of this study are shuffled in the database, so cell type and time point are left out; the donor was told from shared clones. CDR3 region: CASSSSLGETQYF. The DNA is TGTGCCAGCAGTTCATCTTTGGGGGAGACCCAGTACTTC.